The following is a T cell receptor beta chain sequence with its context. Germline trimming cut 4 bases from V and 2 bases from J; bases unmatched to any gene: 5. The CDR3 sequence is 14 residues long. CDR1 is SGHRS and CDR2 is YFSETQ in the germline V gene. The data are from a study of control samples from healthy donors and cancer patients. Repertoires were generated with immunoSEQ multiplex PCR, while TCRdb's copy carries only in-frame clones and drops some. The sample records roughly 39,000 clones, about 93% being singletons. Input material: blood. This TCR came from a woman aged 45-60 years in good health. The gene calls are TRBV5-1 and TRBJ2-7, with 8 bases aligning to TRBD1. The CDR3 here is CASSIPGQAYEQYF. For the CDR3, the DNA is TGCGCCAGCAGCATCCCGGGACAGGCCTACGAGCAGTACTTC.